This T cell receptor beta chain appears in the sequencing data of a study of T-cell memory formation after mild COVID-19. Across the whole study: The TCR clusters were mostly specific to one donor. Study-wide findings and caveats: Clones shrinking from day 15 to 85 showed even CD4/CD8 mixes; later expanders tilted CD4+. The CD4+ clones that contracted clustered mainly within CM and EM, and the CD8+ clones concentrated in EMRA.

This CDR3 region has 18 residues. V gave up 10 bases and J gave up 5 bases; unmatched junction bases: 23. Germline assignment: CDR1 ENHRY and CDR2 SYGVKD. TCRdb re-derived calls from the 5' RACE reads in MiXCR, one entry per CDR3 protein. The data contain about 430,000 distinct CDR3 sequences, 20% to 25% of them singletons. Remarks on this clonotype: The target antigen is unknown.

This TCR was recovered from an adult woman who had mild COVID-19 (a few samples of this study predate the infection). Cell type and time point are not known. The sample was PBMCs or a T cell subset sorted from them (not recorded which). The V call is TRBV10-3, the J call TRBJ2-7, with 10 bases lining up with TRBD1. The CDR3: CATLGQDRGKETGDEQYF. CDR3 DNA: TGTGCCACCCTCGGACAGGACAGGGGGAAGGAGACTGGGGACGAGCAGTACTTC.